A single sample is the source of the 10 T cell receptor beta chains below, sequenced in a study of blood T cell repertoires in COVID-19. TCRdb's table, derived via immunoSEQ multiplex PCR, lists solely in-frame clones and lacks some. Among 340,000 or so clones listed, roughly 84% were seen once. Source material: peripheral blood. These receptor sequences come from a man aged 45-65 years with active or convalescent COVID-19.

This chain uses TRBV10-3 with TRBJ1-5; D call uncertain. V was trimmed by 4 bases and J by 4 bases, leaving 8 bases between them. The CDR3 covers 13 residues. Looked up from germline, CDR1 is ENHRY and CDR2 is SYGVKD. Here the CDR3 reads CAISGEFNQPQHF. The CDR3 region has the DNA TGTGCCATCAGTGGGGAGTTTAATCAGCCCCAGCATTTT.

This chain links TRBV7-3 with TRBJ1-1, with a weak D call TRBD1 (5 bases). This CDR3 contains 15 residues. Per the germline V gene, CDR1 is SGHTA and CDR2 is FQGTGA. Trimming pared 2 bases from V and 5 bases from J, leaving 15 bases between. This CDR3 reads CASSLYPSGGTEAFF. For the CDR3, the DNA is TGTGCCAGCAGCTTATACCCCTCGGGGGGGACTGAAGCTTTCTTT.

The chain uses TRBV29-1 and TRBJ2-1; 8 nucleotides match TRBD1. The CDR3 is 16 amino acids. CDR1 SQVTM and CDR2 ANQGSEA come from the germline V gene. Trimming cost V 4 bases and J 0 bases; bases outside gene matches: 8. The CDR3 region has the DNA TGCAGCGTTGCGGGACAGGCCGTCAGCTCCTACAATGAGCAGTTCTTC. It yields the protein CSVAGQAVSSYNEQFF.

The rearrangement links TRBV5-1 to TRBJ2-2; no firm D call. Trimming cost V 2 bases and J 3 bases, with 5 bases left between them. The CDR3 extends over 13 amino acids. Looked up from germline, CDR1 is SGHRS and CDR2 is YFSETQ. CDR3: CASSFPDTGELFF. For the CDR3, the DNA is TGCGCCAGCAGCTTCCCAGACACCGGGGAGCTGTTTTTT. Filled out from reference TRBV5-1 and TRBJ2-2, the complete variable domain reads KAGVTQTPRYLIKTRGQQVTLSCSPISGHRSVSWYQQTPGQGLQFLFEYFSETQRNKGNFPGRFSGRQFSNSRSEMNVSTLELGDSALYLCASSFPDTGELFFGEGSRLTVL.

The genes are TRBV6-5 and TRBJ2-3, with 10 bases lining up with TRBD2. The CDR3 has 13 amino acids. Germline CDR1 reads MNHEY; CDR2 reads SVGAGI. The J segment lost 6 bases and the V segment lost 6 bases, leaving 3 bases of the junction unmatched. The CDR3 coding sequence is TGTGCCAGCAGACTAGCGGGAAGTGATACGCAGTATTTT. It is translated as CASRLAGSDTQYF.

This clone was recorded only once. The chain recombines TRBV14 with TRBJ2-7, with D possibly matching TRBD2 (6 bases). The CDR3 extends over 14 amino acids. From germline, CDR1 is SGHDN and CDR2 FVKESK. With 0 bases removed from V and 6 bases from J, the gap between germline ends came to 12 bases. The CDR3 protein is CASSQEWGESEQYF. The CDR3 region has the DNA TGTGCCAGCAGCCAAGAATGGGGGGAAAGCGAGCAGTACTTC.

The J gene is TRBJ1-5, the V gene TRBV4-2; a weak D match, TRBD1 (5 bases). The V gene's germline CDR1 is LGHNA and CDR2 YNFKEQ. The V and J ends lost 0 bases and 5 bases respectively, with 14 bases between them. The CDR3 spans 16 residues. CDR3 protein: CASSQDLPTTDQPQHF. CDR3 sequence (DNA): TGTGCCAGCAGCCAAGATCTCCCGACGACAGATCAGCCCCAGCATTTT.

There are a few counts of this clone. J is TRBJ2-7 and V is TRBV18, with TRBD1 matching over 7 bases. This CDR3 is 15 amino acids long. The junction had 7 bases not matched to a gene; V was cut back by 5 bases and J by 0 bases. Germline V CDR1 and CDR2: KGHSH, LQKENI. CDR3: CASSGYRDSSYEQYF. The CDR3 region has the DNA TGTGCCAGCTCAGGGTACCGGGACAGCTCCTACGAGCAGTACTTC.

The CDR3 DNA is TGTGCCAGCAGTTTGTCGGGAGATACGCAGTATTTT. This codes for CASSLSGDTQYF. The rearrangement links TRBV28 to TRBJ2-3; no firm D call. Looked up from germline, CDR1 is MDHEN and CDR2 is SYDVKM. The CDR3 is made up of 12 amino acids. V lost 3 bases and J 5 bases, leaving 6 bases between the germline ends.

This chain uses TRBV3-1 (or the pseudogene TRBV3-2) with TRBJ2-7, with D maybe TRBD1 (5 bases). From germline, CDR1 is LGHDT and CDR2 YNNKEL (reference sequence). The CDR3 is made up of 13 amino acids. V was clipped by 2 bases and J by 1 base, with 6 bases between them. CDR3 bases: TGTGCCAGCAGCCAACCAGGGTCCTACGAGCAGTACTTC. Residues: CASSQPGSYEQYF.